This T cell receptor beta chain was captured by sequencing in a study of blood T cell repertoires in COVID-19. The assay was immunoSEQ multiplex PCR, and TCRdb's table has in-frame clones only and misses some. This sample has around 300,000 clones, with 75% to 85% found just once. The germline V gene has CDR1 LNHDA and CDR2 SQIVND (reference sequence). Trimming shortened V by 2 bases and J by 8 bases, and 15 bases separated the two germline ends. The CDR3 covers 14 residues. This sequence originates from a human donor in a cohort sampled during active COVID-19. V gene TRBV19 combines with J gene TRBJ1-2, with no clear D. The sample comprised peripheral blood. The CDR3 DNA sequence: TGTGCCAGTAGTATAACTTTACAGCCAACCGGCTACACCTTC. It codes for CASSITLQPTGYTF.